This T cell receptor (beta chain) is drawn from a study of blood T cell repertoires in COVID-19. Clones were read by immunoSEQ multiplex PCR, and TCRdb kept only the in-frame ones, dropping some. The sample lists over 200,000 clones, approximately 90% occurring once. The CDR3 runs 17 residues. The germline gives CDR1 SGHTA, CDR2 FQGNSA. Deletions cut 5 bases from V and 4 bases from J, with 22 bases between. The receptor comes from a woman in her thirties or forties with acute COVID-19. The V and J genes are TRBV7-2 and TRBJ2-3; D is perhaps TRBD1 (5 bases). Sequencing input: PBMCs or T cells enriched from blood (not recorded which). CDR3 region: CASSPAPAGPRPDTQYF. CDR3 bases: TGTGCCAGCAGCCCCGCCCCGGCAGGGCCCCGTCCAGATACGCAGTATTTT.